This TCR beta chain was observed in a study of blood T cell repertoires in COVID-19. As for the study in general: The United States, Italy and Spain were the sources of the acute and convalescent COVID-19 samples. Sources were T cells, B-cell-depleted T cells, or PBMCs; the material itself was cDNA or gDNA.

Methods used by the authors: How many nucleated cells were present was estimated from reference gene primer amplification. Sequencing used immunoSEQ multiplex PCR; TCRdb keeps in-frame clones, though not all of them. The V and J calls and the clone size are those of that table, but D and trimming were determined from the DNA. The table lists fewer than 250,000 clones, 88% of them singletons, with roughly 14% in the top ten. Donors were grouped by their self-reported clinical history. This CDR3 is built from 15 residues. Germline V gene data show CDR1 as MNHEY and CDR2 as SMNVEV (reference sequence). Trimming pared 5 bases from V and 4 bases from J, leaving 17 bases between.

This TCR derives from a woman between 45 and 65 years old with acute COVID-19. The sequencing sample was made of PBMCs or T cells enriched from blood (not recorded which). The chain links TRBV27 to TRBJ1-1; no reliable D call. CDR3 nucleotides: TGTGCCAGCAGTCTGGCCGGGAGTACGGCCACTGAAGCTTTCTTT. It translates to CASSLAGSTATEAFF.